These 20 T cell receptor beta chains were sequenced from one sample in a study of T-cell reconstitution after alpha-beta-depleted transplantation in children. For TCRbeta, the library was prepared with unique molecular identifiers. TCRdb independently ran MiXCR on the PCR reads; one entry per CDR3 protein. The sample has around 450,000 distinct CDR3 sequences, approximately 10% seen once. Sequenced here: PBMCs, sampled before TCRalphabeta/CD19-depleted stem cell transplant. The receptors here all came from a child aged 2-9 years with inherited bone marrow failure, due to receive a stem cell transplant.

This clonotype has a handful of counts. The CDR3 reads CASSPYGYEQYF. CDR3 nucleotide sequence: TGTGCCAGCTCACCGTACGGCTACGAGCAGTACTTC. The gene calls are TRBV18 and TRBJ2-7; D is unclear. The V gene's germline CDR1 is KGHSH and CDR2 LQKENI. With 3 bases removed from V and 3 bases from J, the gap between germline ends came to 6 bases. The CDR3 extends over 12 amino acids.

This rearrangement joins TRBV28 to TRBJ2-1, with D maybe TRBD2 (6 bases). This CDR3 is built from 14 residues. Germline CDR1 reads MDHEN; CDR2 reads SYDVKM. V was shortened by 4 bases and J by 8 bases, with 15 bases between the two germline ends. CDR3 nucleotide sequence: TGTGCCAGCAGTTGGGGACTTCTCGGGGATGAGCAGTTCTTC. Amino acid sequence: CASSWGLLGDEQFF.

This clonotype was observed many times. This rearrangement joins TRBV6-1 to TRBJ2-1, with D tentatively TRBD2 (5 bases). Trimming removed 6 bases from V and 5 bases from J, with 17 bases in between. Germline values: CDR1 MNHNS, CDR2 SASEGT. This CDR3 has 15 residues. This CDR3 reads CASSSDIGSHNEQFF. The CDR3 DNA is TGTGCCAGCAGCTCAGATATAGGGAGCCACAATGAGCAGTTCTTC.

This clonotype was seen many times. The chain couples TRBV29-1 to TRBJ2-7; 8 bases are shared with TRBD2. V dropped 3 bases and J dropped 5; count of bases not matched to a gene: 0. There are 11 residues in the CDR3. The V gene's germline CDR1 is SQVTM and CDR2 ANQGSEA. CDR3 coding DNA: TGCAGCGTTGAGGGACTAGACGAGCAGTACTTC. The encoded protein is CSVEGLDEQYF.

This clonotype was picked up many times. The gene calls are TRBV19 and TRBJ2-3; 8 positions agree with TRBD2. The V and J ends lost 2 bases and 6 bases, in that order; junction bases with no gene match: 16. Germline CDR1 is LNHDA and CDR2 is SQIVND (reference sequence). The CDR3 spans 18 residues. CDR3 in amino acids: CASSIYGTGGASGDTQYF. The CDR3 region has the DNA TGTGCCAGTAGTATATATGGGACGGGGGGGGCTAGCGGTGATACGCAGTATTTT.

This clonotype was observed many times. The chain links TRBV6-1 to TRBJ2-1, with D hard to call. The germline V gene has CDR1 MNHNS and CDR2 SASEGT. The CDR3 has 16 residues. V was shortened by 6 bases and J by 0 bases, with 15 bases between the two germline ends. CDR3 amino acids: CASSTRPLSSYNEQFF. In DNA, the CDR3 is TGTGCCAGCAGCACACGTCCGCTAAGCTCCTACAATGAGCAGTTCTTC.

Only a few counts were recorded for this clonotype. The genes are TRBV20-1 and TRBJ2-7; perhaps TRBD1 as D (7 bases). The germline V gene encodes CDR1 DFQATT and CDR2 SNEGSKA (reference sequence). The CDR3 consists of 17 residues. Trimming took 3 bases from V and 5 from J, leaving 26 bases between them. CDR3 in amino acids: CSASTIPRQGGYHEQYF. CDR3 in DNA: TGCAGTGCTAGCACCATCCCCAGACAGGGAGGCTACCACGAGCAGTACTTC.

The V and J genes are TRBV1 and TRBJ2-7; the D segment call TRBD2 is taken from the table without a DNA check. TRBV1 is a documented pseudogene. The CDR3 consists of 17 residues. The CDR3 DNA reads as TGCACCAGCAGCCAAGATCATGGGCGGGATCACCCCTACGAGCAGTACTTC. Translation: CTSSQDHGRDHPYEQYF.

In its sample, this clonotype was seen many times. The chain couples TRBV7-9 to TRBJ2-7, with 10 bases lining up with TRBD2. The CDR3 length is 15 residues. With V trimmed by 5 bases and J by 3 bases, 7 bases remained unmatched. The germline CDR1 and CDR2 sequences are SEHNR and FQNEAQ (reference sequence). This CDR3 reads CASSNRLAGLYEQYF. The CDR3 region has the DNA TGTGCCAGCAGCAACCGACTAGCGGGCCTCTACGAGCAGTACTTC.

Many counts were recorded for this clonotype. This chain links TRBV28 with TRBJ2-3; tentatively, D is TRBD1 (5 bases). This CDR3 has 16 residues. Germline CDR1 MDHEN, CDR2 SYDVKM. V was trimmed by 2 bases and J by 1 base, leaving 13 bases between them. This chain's CDR3 is CASSLERLGGTDTQYF. The CDR3 nucleotides are TGTGCCAGCAGTTTAGAACGCCTAGGGGGCACAGATACGCAGTATTTT. The full variable domain, its missing parts supplied by reference TRBV28 and TRBJ2-3, is DVKVTQSSRYLVKRTGEKVFLECVQDMDHENMFWYRQDPGLGLRLIYFSYDVKMKEKGDIPEGYSVSREKKERFSLILESASTNQTSMYLCASSLERLGGTDTQYFGPGTRLTVL.

V gene TRBV25-1 combines with J gene TRBJ1-2, with D perhaps matching TRBD1 (5 bases). CDR1 MGHDK and CDR2 SYGVNS come from the germline V gene. The CDR3 spans 13 residues. V was shortened by 4 bases and J by 8 bases, with 14 bases between the two germline ends. CDR3 sequence: CASSVSAGSGYTF. The CDR3 DNA is TGTGCCAGCAGTGTATCTGCAGGGAGCGGCTACACCTTC.

This clonotype was observed at least ten times. The chain employs TRBV6-2 or TRBV6-3 and TRBJ2-7; D not certain. The CDR3 is 14 residues long. V was pared by 7 bases and J by 2 bases, with 15 bases between. Germline assignment: CDR1 MNHEY and CDR2 SVGEGT. The chain's CDR3 is CASTETLTTYEQYF. The CDR3 DNA sequence: TGTGCCAGCACCGAAACCCTGACCACCTACGAGCAGTACTTC.

This rearrangement joins TRBV4-3 to TRBJ1-1; maybe TRBD1 (5 bases). V lost 4 bases and J lost 7, with 16 bases in between. Germline CDR1 is LGHNA and CDR2 is YSLEER. The CDR3 loop spans 14 amino acids. The CDR3 spells CASSPGTADGEAFF. The CDR3 nucleotides read TGCGCCAGCAGCCCTGGGACCGCGGACGGTGAAGCTTTCTTT.

As regards this clonotype: A read error may explain this, as a much larger clone is one base away. The chain couples TRBV2 to TRBJ1-3; 7 bases map to TRBD1. The germline gives CDR1 SNHLY, CDR2 FYNNEI. The CDR3 covers 13 residues. The CDR3 is CASTKGARNTINF. Here the CDR3 DNA reads TGTGCCAGCACAAAGGGGGCGAGAAACACCATAAATTTT.

This clonotype has only a few counts. For the CDR3, the DNA is TGTGCCAGCAGCTTAGGTCCAGCGGGAGGGGGTTACGAGCAGTACTTC. This encodes CASSLGPAGGGYEQYF. The chain carries TRBV7-8 and TRBJ2-7, with 10 bases identical to TRBD2. Germline values: CDR1 SGHVS, CDR2 FQNEAQ. With V trimmed by 1 base and J by 4 bases, 7 bases remained unmatched. CDR3 length: 16 residues.

The chain couples TRBV7-9 to TRBJ2-5, with TRBD1 matching 9 bases. The ends lost 5 bases at V and 3 bases at J; junction bases unmatched: 4. There are 14 residues in the CDR3. The V gene's germline CDR1 is SEHNR and CDR2 FQNEAQ (reference sequence). Here the CDR3 DNA reads TGTGCCAGCAGCATTCGGACAGGGGAAGAGACCCAGTACTTC. Encoded protein: CASSIRTGEETQYF. The full variable domain, its missing parts supplied by reference TRBV7-9 and TRBJ2-5, is DTGVSQNPRHKITKRGQNVTFRCDPISEHNRLYWYRQTLGQGPEFLTYFQNEAQLEKSRLLSDRFSAERPKGSFSTLEIQRTEQGDSAMYLCASSIRTGEETQYFGPGTRLLVL.

A single count supports this clonotype. A read error is possible here, since a much larger clone lies one base away. The chain links TRBV25-1 to TRBJ2-3; TRBD2 might be the D (5 bases). This CDR3 has 13 residues. The germline V gene encodes CDR1 MGHDK and CDR2 SYGVNS. Deletions cut 6 bases from V and 4 bases from J, with 11 bases between. CDR3 DNA sequence: TGTGCCAGCAGGGAGGACCTCTCAGATACGCAGTATTTT. Amino acids: CASREDLSDTQYF.

The chain couples TRBV20-1 to TRBJ1-3, with TRBD1 matching over 9 bases. V was clipped by 0 bases and J by 0 bases; unmatched bases: 9. CDR3 length equals 18 residues. Germline lookup yields CDR1 DFQATT and CDR2 SNEGSKA (reference sequence). CDR3 protein: CSARDGDRVSSSGNTIYF. The CDR3 nucleotides read TGCAGTGCTAGAGATGGGGACAGGGTTTCTAGCTCTGGAAACACCATATATTTT.

This chain connects TRBV11-2 to TRBJ2-1; 8 bases are shared with TRBD2. Germline V gives CDR1 SGHAT, CDR2 FQNNGV. The CDR3 has 13 residues. The V and J ends lost 4 bases and 8 bases, in that order; junction bases with no gene match: 4. In nucleotides, the CDR3 is TGTGCCAGCAGCTCCTACGGGAGGGATGAGCAGTTCTTC. Translation: CASSSYGRDEQFF.

The gene calls are TRBV7-9 and TRBJ2-4, with 7 bases identical to TRBD1. Looked up from germline, CDR1 is SEHNR and CDR2 is FQNEAQ (reference sequence). The V and J ends lost 5 bases and 2 bases, in that order; junction bases with no gene match: 9. The CDR3 totals 16 residues. Written as DNA, the CDR3 is TGTGCCAGCAGCAAGACAGGGTTAGGCACCAAAAACATTCAGTACTTC. Translation: CASSKTGLGTKNIQYF.